A single sample gave rise to the 2 T cell receptor beta chains below, sequenced in a study of shared clonotypes between healthy human individuals. Some clones are missing from TCRdb's copy, which holds only in-frame ones; the method was immunoSEQ multiplex PCR. The sample holds more than 2 million clones; approximately 96% are singletons and the top ten take roughly 0.13%. Specimen: naive CD4+ T cells sorted from blood. Subset meaning: CD45RA+ positively selected. The receptors were gathered from a man aged 18 to 30 in good health.

This CDR3 reads CASMGGASYEQYF. The CDR3 DNA reads as TGTGCCAGCATGGGCGGGGCCTCCTACGAGCAGTACTTC. The chain joins TRBV6-5 to TRBJ2-7, with D possibly matching TRBD2 (6 bases). This CDR3 contains 13 residues. CDR1 and CDR2 from the germline V gene are MNHEY and SVGAGI. The V and J ends lost 7 bases and 0 bases respectively, with 10 bases between them.

This clone was recorded only once. V is TRBV7-2 and J is TRBJ2-2; the match to TRBD2 covers 10 bases. This CDR3 spans 16 amino acids. Germline V gene data show CDR1 as SGHTA and CDR2 as FQGNSA. The V segment lost 6 bases and the J segment 6 bases; nucleotides outside the gene matches: 10. The CDR3 loop reads CASRTRAGGPSGELFF. The CDR3 DNA is TGTGCCAGCAGGACTAGAGCGGGAGGGCCTTCCGGGGAGCTGTTTTTT. The variable domain in full, with the rest retrieved from reference TRBV7-2 and TRBJ2-2, is GAGVSQSPSNKVTEKGKDVELRCDPISGHTALYWYRQSLGQGLEFLIYFQGNSAPDKSGLPSDRFSAERTGGSVSTLTIQRTQQEDSAVYLCASRTRAGGPSGELFFGEGSRLTVL.